The 27 T cell receptor beta chains in this list originate from one sample, sequenced in a study of blood T cell repertoires in COVID-19. Sequencing used immunoSEQ multiplex PCR; TCRdb keeps in-frame clones, though not all of them. The sample includes about 160,000 clones, 90% to 95% of them seen just once. Sample: peripheral blood. These receptors were collected from a woman between 45 and 65 years old with acute or convalescent COVID-19.

This rearrangement joins TRBV2 to TRBJ2-1, with a possible D match to TRBD2 (5 bases). The ends were cut back, 6 bases at V and 2 bases at J, with 8 bases in the middle. This CDR3 has 13 residues. CDR1 and CDR2 from the germline V gene are SNHLY and FYNNEI. Here the CDR3 DNA reads TGTGCCAGCAGATCCGGGACCTACAATGAGCAGTTCTTC. Translation: CASRSGTYNEQFF.

The chain couples TRBV2 to TRBJ2-3; 8 bases line up with TRBD1. The germline V gene encodes CDR1 SNHLY and CDR2 FYNNEI. J lost 0 bases, V lost 6 bases, and 5 bases had no gene match. There are 15 residues in the CDR3. For the CDR3, the DNA is TGTGCCAGCAGCCGACAGGGGTCTAGCACAGATACGCAGTATTTT. This gives the protein CASSRQGSSTDTQYF.

CDR3 DNA: TGCGCCAGCAGCCAAGATCAGGTGAGCAATCAGCCCCAGCATTTT. This sequence encodes CASSQDQVSNQPQHF. The chain employs TRBV4-1 and TRBJ1-5; D remains unclear. This CDR3 has 15 amino acids. Trimming left V 0 bases short and J 1 base short, with 7 bases between. Germline V lookup: CDR1 MGHRA, CDR2 YSYEKL.

CDR3 DNA: TGCGCCAGCAGCCAAGCCGGGGATAGTACCGGGGAGCTGTTTTTT. Protein sequence: CASSQAGDSTGELFF. V gene TRBV4-1 combines with J gene TRBJ2-2; a weak D match, TRBD2 (5 bases). Germline V CDR1 and CDR2: MGHRA, YSYEKL. With 1 base removed from V and 5 bases from J, the gap between germline ends came to 11 bases. The CDR3 runs 15 residues.

The V gene is TRBV6-5, the J gene TRBJ2-7; possible D gene TRBD1, 6 bases. The ends were cut back, 4 bases at V and 2 bases at J, with 15 bases in the middle. This CDR3 is 15 amino acids long. The germline V gene has CDR1 MNHEY and CDR2 SVGAGI. The CDR3 loop is CASSSLTGTTYEQYF. CDR3 nucleotide sequence: TGTGCCAGCAGTTCCCTCACAGGGACAACCTACGAGCAGTACTTC.

The chain links TRBV2 to TRBJ2-3; TRBD1 aligns across 8 bases. The CDR3 runs 14 residues. CDR1 is SNHLY and CDR2 is FYNNEI in the germline V gene. Germline trimming cut 11 bases from V and 3 bases from J; bases unmatched to any gene: 10. Written as DNA, the CDR3 is TGTGCCTCCCAGGGGGCTTTTGGGACAGATACGCAGTATTTT. Translating gives CASQGAFGTDTQYF.

This sequence joins TRBV9 and TRBJ1-3; D uncertain. V dropped 3 bases and J dropped 0 bases, with 13 bases sitting between them. The CDR3 extends over 16 amino acids. From germline, CDR1 is SGDLS and CDR2 YYNGEE. CDR3: CASSARSGRSGNTIYF. The CDR3 DNA reads as TGTGCCAGCAGCGCCCGTAGTGGTCGCTCTGGAAACACCATATATTTT.

The rearrangement joins TRBV27 to TRBJ2-1, with a possible D match to TRBD1 (5 bases). Germline values: CDR1 MNHEY, CDR2 SMNVEV (reference sequence). Trimming shortened V by 9 bases and J by 0 bases, and 15 bases separated the two germline ends. The CDR3 is made up of 15 amino acids. The CDR3 loop is CASPTEPLSYNEQFF. The CDR3 nucleotides are TGTGCCAGTCCGACAGAACCCCTCTCCTACAATGAGCAGTTCTTC.

The chain links TRBV7-6 to TRBJ2-5; 9 positions match TRBD2. This CDR3 spans 16 amino acids. Looked up from germline, CDR1 is SGHVS and CDR2 is FNYEAQ. V lost 1 base, J lost 4 bases, and 7 bases stayed unmatched. The CDR3 region is CASSLGSSGIRETQYF. CDR3 nucleotide sequence: TGTGCCAGCAGCTTAGGGTCTAGCGGGATAAGAGAGACCCAGTACTTC.

The rearrangement uses TRBV3-1 (or the pseudogene TRBV3-2) and TRBJ1-2; D gene ambiguous. Trimming pared 0 bases from V and 2 bases from J, leaving 10 bases between. Looked up from germline, CDR1 is LGHDT and CDR2 is YNNKEL (reference sequence). The CDR3 contains 15 residues. CDR3 sequence reads: CASSQELRRNYGYTF. The CDR3 DNA is TGTGCCAGCAGCCAAGAATTACGGAGGAACTATGGCTACACCTTC.

The chain couples TRBV12-5 to TRBJ2-3; 8 nucleotides match TRBD2. J lost 2 bases, V lost 5 bases, and 3 bases had no gene match. The CDR3 is 14 residues long. Germline assignment: CDR1 LGHNT and CDR2 FRNRAP. The CDR3, as DNA: TGTGCTAGTGGTATTAGCGGGAACACAGATACGCAGTATTTT. As protein: CASGISGNTDTQYF.

The chain couples TRBV12-3 or TRBV12-4 to TRBJ1-1; D ambiguous. CDR3 length: 12 residues. Deletions cut 6 bases from V and 6 bases from J, with 11 bases between. The CDR3 spells CASRPRRAEAFF. As DNA, the CDR3 is TGTGCCAGCAGACCCAGACGGGCTGAAGCTTTCTTT.

The chain has TRBV4-3 and TRBJ2-7; 9 bases match TRBD1. Losses at the gene ends were 1 base for V and 3 bases for J; bases not matched to a gene: 10. The CDR3 loop spans 17 amino acids. Germline assignment: CDR1 LGHNA and CDR2 YSLEER. The DNA for the CDR3 is TGCGCCAGCAGCCAAGTCGCGGGACAGGGCAATTACTACGAGCAGTACTTC. This gives the protein CASSQVAGQGNYYEQYF.

This sequence joins TRBV6-5 and TRBJ2-4; D is unclear. V lost 10 bases and J 0 bases, leaving 16 bases between the germline ends. This CDR3 has 15 amino acids. CDR1 and CDR2 from the germline V gene are MNHEY and SVGAGI. The CDR3, as DNA: TGTGCCACCCTTCGAGCTCAACTAGCCAAAAACATTCAGTACTTC. Protein: CATLRAQLAKNIQYF.

The chain joins TRBV18 to TRBJ1-2, with 7 bases that match TRBD1. The length of the CDR3 is 14 residues. V lost 6 bases and J lost 5; bases outside the gene matches: 9. Germline V gene sequence: CDR1 KGHSH, CDR2 LQKENI. The CDR3 DNA sequence: TGTGCCAGCTCTACCGAGGGGGCTGGTTATGGCTACACCTTC. Translation gives CASSTEGAGYGYTF.

The chain recombines TRBV7-9 with TRBJ1-5, with D unresolved. The germline V gene has CDR1 SEHNR and CDR2 FQNEAQ (reference sequence). V lost 5 bases and J lost 5, with 10 bases in between. The CDR3 has 13 residues. CDR3 region: CASSRGPHQPQHF. The CDR3 region has the DNA TGTGCCAGCAGCCGAGGTCCCCATCAGCCCCAGCATTTT.

V is TRBV3-1 (or the pseudogene TRBV3-2) and J is TRBJ1-1; no firm D call. Germline V CDR1 and CDR2: LGHDT, YNNKEL (reference sequence). The CDR3 runs 12 residues. The V and J ends lost 0 bases and 11 bases respectively, with 10 bases between them. The CDR3 region has the DNA TGTGCCAGCAGCCAAGACACTTGGGCGGCTTTCTTT. Translation: CASSQDTWAAFF.

The gene calls are TRBV6-2 or TRBV6-3 and TRBJ2-1; possible D gene TRBD2, 6 bases. The CDR3 contains 12 residues. The germline V and J ends were trimmed by 0 bases and 13 bases, with 10 bases remaining between them. Germline lookup yields CDR1 MNHEY and CDR2 SVGEGT. CDR3 in amino acids: CASSYSGGVQFF. For the CDR3, the DNA is TGTGCCAGCAGTTACTCGGGGGGAGTTCAGTTCTTC.

This rearrangement joins TRBV7-9 to TRBJ2-5, with D possibly matching TRBD1 (5 bases). The CDR3 length is 15 residues. V was clipped by 1 base and J by 5 bases, with 14 bases between them. Germline lookup yields CDR1 SEHNR and CDR2 FQNEAQ (reference sequence). CDR3 residues: CASSLGRAPGETQYF. DNA of the CDR3: TGTGCCAGCAGCTTAGGCAGGGCCCCTGGTGAGACCCAGTACTTC.

This clone has only a few counts. The chain is built from TRBV12-3 or TRBV12-4 and TRBJ1-2, with a possible D match to TRBD1 (5 bases). The V gene lost 10 bases and the J gene lost 2 bases, with 11 bases spanning the gap. The CDR3 sequence is 12 residues long. The CDR3 coding sequence is TGTGCCACCCGGGGGAGGAACTATGGCTACACCTTC. Translating it yields CATRGRNYGYTF.

The genes are TRBV5-6 and TRBJ1-5; D is ambiguous. From germline, CDR1 is SGHDT and CDR2 YYEEEE. CDR3 length: 18 residues. The germline V and J ends were trimmed by 1 base and 3 bases, with 20 bases remaining between them. The CDR3 sequence is CASSLFIQESDVNQPQHF. The CDR3, as DNA: TGTGCCAGCAGCTTGTTCATTCAGGAATCGGATGTCAATCAGCCCCAGCATTTT.

This clone appeared a few times. J is TRBJ2-2 and V is TRBV5-4; 7 bases agree with TRBD1. The CDR3 spans 14 residues. V lost 4 bases, J lost 5 bases, and 5 bases stayed unmatched. The germline CDR1 and CDR2 sequences are SGHNT and YYREEE (reference sequence). Written as DNA, the CDR3 is TGTGCCAGCAGCGTCTACAGGGGAACCGGGGAGCTGTTTTTT. It specifies CASSVYRGTGELFF.

The rearrangement joins TRBV27 to TRBJ2-7, with 7 bases matching TRBD2. The CDR3 contains 15 residues. Germline V CDR1 and CDR2: MNHEY, SMNVEV (reference sequence). V shed 2 bases, J shed 0 bases, and the junction held 4 bases outside the gene matches. The CDR3 sequence is CASSLLASGSYEQYF. The CDR3, as DNA: TGTGCCAGCAGTTTACTTGCTAGCGGCTCCTACGAGCAGTACTTC.

J is TRBJ2-1 and V is TRBV29-1; tentative D call: TRBD2 (5 bases). V lost 5 bases and J 3 bases, leaving 14 bases between the germline ends. The CDR3 totals 14 residues. Germline V gene sequence: CDR1 SQVTM, CDR2 ANQGSEA. CDR3 bases: TGCAGCGTTTCGACCTACCGGGACTACAATGAGCAGTTCTTC. Translation: CSVSTYRDYNEQFF.

This rearrangement joins TRBV5-4 to TRBJ2-7, with D uncertain. V lost 0 bases and J 4 bases, leaving 5 bases between the germline ends. CDR1 SGHNT and CDR2 YYREEE come from the germline V gene (reference sequence). The CDR3 extends over 12 amino acids. CDR3 loop: CASSLETYEQYF. CDR3 nucleotides: TGTGCCAGCAGCTTGGAAACTTACGAGCAGTACTTC.

The CDR3 coding sequence is TGTGCCAGCAGCCAGATGACCGGGACAAATCAGCCCCAGCATTTT. Translating it yields CASSQMTGTNQPQHF. The rearrangement uses TRBV3-1 (or the pseudogene TRBV3-2) and TRBJ1-5; TRBD1 is a possible D gene (6 bases). V was shortened by 3 bases and J by 4 bases, with 13 bases between the two germline ends. Looked up from germline, CDR1 is LGHDT and CDR2 is YNNKEL (reference sequence). The CDR3 is 15 amino acids.

This clone was detected only once. The V gene is TRBV7-9, the J gene TRBJ2-3; D not certain. The V end lost 5 bases, the J end lost 2 bases, and 14 bases lay between the germline ends. This CDR3 is built from 15 residues. From germline, CDR1 is SEHNR and CDR2 FQNEAQ (reference sequence). The chain's CDR3 is CASSTNYPTTDTQYF. The CDR3 DNA sequence: TGTGCCAGCAGCACAAACTACCCGACCACAGATACGCAGTATTTT.